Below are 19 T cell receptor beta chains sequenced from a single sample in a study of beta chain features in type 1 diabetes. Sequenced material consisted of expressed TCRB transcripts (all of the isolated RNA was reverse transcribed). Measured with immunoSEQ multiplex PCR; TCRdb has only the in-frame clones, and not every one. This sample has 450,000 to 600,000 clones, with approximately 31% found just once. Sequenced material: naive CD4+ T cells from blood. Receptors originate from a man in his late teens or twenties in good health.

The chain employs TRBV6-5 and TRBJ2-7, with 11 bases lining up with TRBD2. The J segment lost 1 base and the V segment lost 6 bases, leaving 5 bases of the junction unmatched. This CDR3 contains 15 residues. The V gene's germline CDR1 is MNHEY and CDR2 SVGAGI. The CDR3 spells CASRSTSGSSYEQYF. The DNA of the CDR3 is TGTGCCAGCAGGTCTACTAGCGGGAGTTCCTACGAGCAGTACTTC.

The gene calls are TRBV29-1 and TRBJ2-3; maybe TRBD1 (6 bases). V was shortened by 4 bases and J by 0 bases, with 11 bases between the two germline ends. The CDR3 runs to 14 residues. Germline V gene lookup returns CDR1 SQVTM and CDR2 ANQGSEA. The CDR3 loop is CSVVWDTSTDTQYF. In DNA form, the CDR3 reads TGCAGCGTTGTCTGGGACACGAGCACAGATACGCAGTATTTT.

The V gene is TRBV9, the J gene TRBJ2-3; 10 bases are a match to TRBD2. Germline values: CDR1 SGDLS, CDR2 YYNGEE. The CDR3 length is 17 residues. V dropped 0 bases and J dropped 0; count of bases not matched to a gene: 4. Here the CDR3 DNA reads TGTGCCAGCAGCGTAGCCCCTAGCGGGAGTAGCACAGATACGCAGTATTTT. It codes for CASSVAPSGSSTDTQYF.

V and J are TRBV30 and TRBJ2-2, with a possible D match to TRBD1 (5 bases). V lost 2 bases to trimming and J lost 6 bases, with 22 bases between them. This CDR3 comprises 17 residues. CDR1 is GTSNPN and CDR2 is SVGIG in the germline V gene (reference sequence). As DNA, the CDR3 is TGTGCCTGGAGTCCTGAATACCAGAACAGGCAATCCGGGGAGCTGTTTTTT. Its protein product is CAWSPEYQNRQSGELFF.

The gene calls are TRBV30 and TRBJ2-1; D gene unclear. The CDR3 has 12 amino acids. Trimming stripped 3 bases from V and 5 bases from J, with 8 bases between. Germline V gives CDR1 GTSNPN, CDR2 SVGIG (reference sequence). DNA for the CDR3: TGTGCCTGGAGGGTATGGGACAATGAGCAGTTCTTC. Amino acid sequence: CAWRVWDNEQFF. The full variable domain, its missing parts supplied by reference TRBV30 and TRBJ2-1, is SQTIHQWPATLVQPVGSPLSLECTVEGTSNPNLYWYRQAAGRGLQLLFYSVGIGQISSEVPQNLSASRPQDRQFILSSKKLLLSDSGFYLCAWRVWDNEQFFGPGTRLTVL.

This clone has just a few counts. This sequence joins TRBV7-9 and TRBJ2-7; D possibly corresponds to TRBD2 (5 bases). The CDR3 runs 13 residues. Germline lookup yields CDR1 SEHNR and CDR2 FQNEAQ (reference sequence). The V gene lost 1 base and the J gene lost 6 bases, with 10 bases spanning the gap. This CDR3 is CASSLGGPSEQYF. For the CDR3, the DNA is TGTGCCAGCAGCTTAGGCGGGCCCAGCGAGCAGTACTTC.

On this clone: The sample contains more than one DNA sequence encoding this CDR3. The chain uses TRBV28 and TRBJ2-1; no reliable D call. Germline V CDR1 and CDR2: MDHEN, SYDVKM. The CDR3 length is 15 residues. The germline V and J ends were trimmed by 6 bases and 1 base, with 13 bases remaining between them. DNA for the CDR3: TGTGCCAGCAGCCGGGCTGGTTCGTCCTACAATGAGCAGTTCTTC. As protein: CASSRAGSSYNEQFF. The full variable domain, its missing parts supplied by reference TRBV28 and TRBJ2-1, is DVKVTQSSRYLVKRTGEKVFLECVQDMDHENMFWYRQDPGLGLRLIYFSYDVKMKEKGDIPEGYSVSREKKERFSLILESASTNQTSMYLCASSRAGSSYNEQFFGPGTRLTVL.

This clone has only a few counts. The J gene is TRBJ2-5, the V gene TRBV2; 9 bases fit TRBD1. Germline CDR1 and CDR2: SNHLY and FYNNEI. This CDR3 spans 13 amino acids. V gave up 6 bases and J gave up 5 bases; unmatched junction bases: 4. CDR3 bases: TGTGCCAGCAGCGTCGGACAGGGGGAGACCCAGTACTTC. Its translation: CASSVGQGETQYF.

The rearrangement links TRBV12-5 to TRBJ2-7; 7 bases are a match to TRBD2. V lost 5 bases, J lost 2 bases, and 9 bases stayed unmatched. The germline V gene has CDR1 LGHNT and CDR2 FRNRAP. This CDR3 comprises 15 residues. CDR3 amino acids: CASGGASGLTYEQYF. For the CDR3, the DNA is TGTGCTAGTGGTGGGGCTAGCGGACTTACCTACGAGCAGTACTTC.

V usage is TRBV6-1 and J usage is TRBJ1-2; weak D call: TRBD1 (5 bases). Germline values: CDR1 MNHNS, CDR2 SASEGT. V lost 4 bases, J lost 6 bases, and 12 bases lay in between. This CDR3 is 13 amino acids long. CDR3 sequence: CASSAQGVDGYTF. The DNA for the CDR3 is TGTGCCAGCAGTGCCCAGGGCGTGGATGGCTACACCTTC.

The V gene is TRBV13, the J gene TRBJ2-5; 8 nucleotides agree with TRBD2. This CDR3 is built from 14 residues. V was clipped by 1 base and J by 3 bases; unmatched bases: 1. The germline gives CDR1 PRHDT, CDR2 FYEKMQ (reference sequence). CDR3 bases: TGTGCCAGCAGCTTAGCGGGAGGGGAAGAGACCCAGTACTTC. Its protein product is CASSLAGGEETQYF.

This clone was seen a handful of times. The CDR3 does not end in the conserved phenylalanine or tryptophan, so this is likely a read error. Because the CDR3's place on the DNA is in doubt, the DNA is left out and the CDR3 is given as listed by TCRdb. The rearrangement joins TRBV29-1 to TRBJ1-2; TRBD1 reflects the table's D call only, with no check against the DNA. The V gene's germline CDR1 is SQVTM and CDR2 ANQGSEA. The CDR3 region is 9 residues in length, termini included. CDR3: CSVGEGTVG.

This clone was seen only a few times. The CDR3 DNA reads TGTGCCAGCAGCTTAGCGACTAGTCCGGGCAGGGAGACCCAGTACTTC. Translation: CASSLATSPGRETQYF. The chain links TRBV7-2 to TRBJ2-5; D is perhaps TRBD2 (6 bases). Looked up from germline, CDR1 is SGHTA and CDR2 is FQGNSA. CDR3 length: 16 residues. The V gene lost 0 bases and the J gene lost 5 bases, with 16 bases spanning the gap. The full variable domain, in which reference TRBV7-2 and TRBJ2-5 provide the parts outside the CDR3, is GAGVSQSPSNKVTEKGKDVELRCDPISGHTALYWYRQSLGQGLEFLIYFQGNSAPDKSGLPSDRFSAERTGGSVSTLTIQRTQQEDSAVYLCASSLATSPGRETQYFGPGTRLLVL.

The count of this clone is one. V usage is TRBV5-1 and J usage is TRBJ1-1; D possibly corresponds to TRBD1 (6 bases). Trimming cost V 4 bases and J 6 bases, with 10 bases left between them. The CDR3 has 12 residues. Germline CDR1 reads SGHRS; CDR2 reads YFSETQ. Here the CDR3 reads CASSETGPEAFF. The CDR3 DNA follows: TGCGCCAGCAGCGAAACAGGGCCTGAAGCTTTCTTT.

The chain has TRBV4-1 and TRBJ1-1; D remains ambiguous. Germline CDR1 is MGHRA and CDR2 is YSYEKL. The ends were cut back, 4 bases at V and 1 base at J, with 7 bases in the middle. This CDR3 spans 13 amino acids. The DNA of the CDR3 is TGCGCCAGCAGCCGGCCGGCGAACACTGAAGCTTTCTTT. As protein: CASSRPANTEAFF.

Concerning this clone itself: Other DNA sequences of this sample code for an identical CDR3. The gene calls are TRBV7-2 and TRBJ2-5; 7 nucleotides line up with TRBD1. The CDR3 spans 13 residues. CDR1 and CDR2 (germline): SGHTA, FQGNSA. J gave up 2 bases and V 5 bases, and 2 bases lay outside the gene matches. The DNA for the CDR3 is TGTGCCAGCAGCCTGGGACAGCAAGAGACCCAGTACTTC. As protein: CASSLGQQETQYF.

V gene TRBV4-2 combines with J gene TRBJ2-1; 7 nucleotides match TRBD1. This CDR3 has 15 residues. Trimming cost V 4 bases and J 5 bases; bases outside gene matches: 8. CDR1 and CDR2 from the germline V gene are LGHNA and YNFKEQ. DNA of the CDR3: TGTGCCAGCAGCCTCAGAGGACAGGCCGACAATGAGCAGTTCTTC. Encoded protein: CASSLRGQADNEQFF.

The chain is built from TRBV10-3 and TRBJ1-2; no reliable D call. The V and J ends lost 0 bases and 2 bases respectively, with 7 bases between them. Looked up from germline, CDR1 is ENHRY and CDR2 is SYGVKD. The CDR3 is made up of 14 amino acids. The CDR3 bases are TGTGCCATCAGTGAGTCGTTACCGAACTATGGCTACACCTTC. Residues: CAISESLPNYGYTF.

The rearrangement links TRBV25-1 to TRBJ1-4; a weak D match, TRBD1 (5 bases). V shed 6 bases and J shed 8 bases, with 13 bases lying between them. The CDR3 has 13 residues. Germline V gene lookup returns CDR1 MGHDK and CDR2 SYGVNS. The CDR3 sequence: CASRWQGREKLFF. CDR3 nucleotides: TGTGCCAGCAGGTGGCAGGGCCGGGAAAAACTGTTTTTT.